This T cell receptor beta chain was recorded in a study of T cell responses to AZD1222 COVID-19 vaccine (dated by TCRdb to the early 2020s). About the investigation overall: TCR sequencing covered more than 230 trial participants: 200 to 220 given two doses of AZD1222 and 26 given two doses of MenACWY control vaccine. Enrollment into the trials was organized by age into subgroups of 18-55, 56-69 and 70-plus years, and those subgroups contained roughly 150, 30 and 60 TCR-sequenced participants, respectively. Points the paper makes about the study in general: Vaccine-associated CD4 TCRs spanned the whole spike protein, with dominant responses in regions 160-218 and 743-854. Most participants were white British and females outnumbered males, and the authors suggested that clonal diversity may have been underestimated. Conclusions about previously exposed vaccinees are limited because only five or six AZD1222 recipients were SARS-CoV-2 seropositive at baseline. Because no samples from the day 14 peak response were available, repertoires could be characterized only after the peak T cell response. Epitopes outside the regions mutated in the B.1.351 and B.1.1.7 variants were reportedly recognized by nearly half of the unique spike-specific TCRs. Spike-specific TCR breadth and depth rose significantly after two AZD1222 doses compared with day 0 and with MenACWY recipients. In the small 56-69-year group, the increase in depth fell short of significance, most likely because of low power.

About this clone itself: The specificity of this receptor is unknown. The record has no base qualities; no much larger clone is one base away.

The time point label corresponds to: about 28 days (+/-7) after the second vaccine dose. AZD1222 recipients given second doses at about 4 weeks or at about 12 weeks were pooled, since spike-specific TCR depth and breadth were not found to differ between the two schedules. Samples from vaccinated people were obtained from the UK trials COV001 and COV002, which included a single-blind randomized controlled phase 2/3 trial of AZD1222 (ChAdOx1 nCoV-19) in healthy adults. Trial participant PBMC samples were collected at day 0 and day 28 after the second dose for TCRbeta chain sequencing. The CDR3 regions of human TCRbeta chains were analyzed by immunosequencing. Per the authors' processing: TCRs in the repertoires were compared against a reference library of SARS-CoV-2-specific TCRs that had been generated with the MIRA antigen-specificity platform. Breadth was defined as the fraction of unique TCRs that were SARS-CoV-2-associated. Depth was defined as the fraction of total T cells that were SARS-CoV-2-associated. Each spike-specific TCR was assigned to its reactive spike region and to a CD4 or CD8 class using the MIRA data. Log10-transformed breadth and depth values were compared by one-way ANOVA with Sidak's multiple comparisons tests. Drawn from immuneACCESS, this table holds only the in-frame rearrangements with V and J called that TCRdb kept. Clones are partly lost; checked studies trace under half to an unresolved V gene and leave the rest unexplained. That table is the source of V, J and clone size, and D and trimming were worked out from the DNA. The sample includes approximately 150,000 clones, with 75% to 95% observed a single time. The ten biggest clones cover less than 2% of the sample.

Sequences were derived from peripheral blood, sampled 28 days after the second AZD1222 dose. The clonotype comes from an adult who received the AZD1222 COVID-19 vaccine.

The CDR3 protein sequence reads: CATSRDRQTSYNSPLHF. The bases read TGTGCCACCAGCAGAGATCGTCAGACGAGTTATAATTCACCCCTCCACTTT. The sequence links TRBV15 to TRBJ1-6, with the D gene too uncertain to name. CDR1 and CDR2 (LNHNV, YYDKDF) derive from the germline V gene (reference sequence). The trim is 0 bases for V and 4 bases for J, with a gap of 13 bases between the germline ends. The CDR3, from cysteine to phenylalanine, totals 17 residues. The read is trimmed to its CDR3 DNA, 51 bases read in frame from base 1.